The source of this T cell receptor (beta chain) is a study of neurological immune-mediated disorders. Study-wide points: HTLV-1-associated myelopathy displayed the greatest TCR clonal expansion, and multiple sclerosis exhibited the smallest, lower than that of healthy controls.

The germline V and J ends were trimmed by 7 bases and 4 bases, with 14 bases remaining between them. Germline CDR1 and CDR2: SQVTM and ANQGSEA. The CDR3 extends over 13 amino acids. This clonotype was detected many times. The antigen remains unidentified. The study drew its healthy controls from blood bank volunteers in Maryland, USA. As for the cDNA, it was generated by 5'RACE with 10-nucleotide random UMIs. TCRdb used MiXCR to reprocess the 5' RACE reads, holding one entry per CDR3 protein. The data show some 79,000 distinct CDR3 sequences, 12% to 15% seen once. The sequence was collected from a woman in her forties or fifties in good health. The material sequenced was PBMCs. The chain links TRBV29-1 to TRBJ2-4, with a possible D match to TRBD2 (6 bases). In DNA, the CDR3 is TGCAGCGGCGGGGAGCGGGCGAAAAACATTCAGTACTTC. This gives the protein CSGGERAKNIQYF.